These 12 T cell receptor beta chains originate from one sample sequenced in a study of response to subunit inactivated influenza vaccine. TCRdb recomputed calls from the RT-PCR reads with MiXCR, one row per CDR3 protein. The repertoire holds approximately 500,000 distinct CDR3 sequences, with under 30% as singletons. Separately, the same data were catalogued under a study of T cells expressing NK-cell markers. From that report: The cDNA for TCR beta came from 5'RACE template switching with UMIs.

The starting material was CD4+ T cells sorted from PBMCs, obtained about 12 days after vaccination. The receptors were sampled from a man over 45 who received an inactivated influenza vaccine.

The chain has TRBV7-3 and TRBJ2-3; 8 nucleotides align to TRBD1. Germline CDR1 reads SGHTA; CDR2 reads FQGTGA. The junction had 2 bases not matched to a gene; V was cut back by 5 bases and J by 4 bases. The length of the CDR3 is 13 residues. CDR3 in DNA: TGTGCCAGCAGCCCGGGACAGGCAGATACGCAGTATTTT. Its protein is CASSPGQADTQYF.

The CDR3 loop reads CASSYPPPGLAGLSYEQYF. Written as DNA, the CDR3 is TGTGCCAGCAGTTACCCCCCCCCGGGACTAGCGGGGTTATCCTACGAGCAGTACTTC. This rearrangement joins TRBV6-5 to TRBJ2-7; 13 nucleotides line up with TRBD2. V lost 2 bases and J lost 1; bases outside the gene matches: 11. The germline CDR1 and CDR2 sequences are MNHEY and SVGAGI. The CDR3 has 19 residues.

This chain uses TRBV24-1 with TRBJ2-1, with D perhaps matching TRBD1 or TRBD2 (7 bases each). The ends were cut back, 0 bases at V and 2 bases at J, with 10 bases in the middle. This CDR3 spans 16 amino acids. Germline V gene data show CDR1 as KGHDR and CDR2 as SFDVKD. The CDR3 is CATSDLAGGAYNEQFF. For the CDR3, the DNA is TGTGCCACCAGTGATTTGGCAGGGGGGGCCTACAATGAGCAGTTCTTC.

There are a few counts of this clonotype. The chain couples TRBV5-6 to TRBJ1-2; D remains unclear. Germline CDR1 and CDR2: SGHDT and YYEEEE. This CDR3 has 16 residues. V lost 4 bases and J 2 bases, leaving 18 bases between the germline ends. The CDR3 DNA follows: TGTGCCAGCAGCGGTGGGAATTGGGGTTTGAACTATGGCTACACCTTC. Translation gives CASSGGNWGLNYGYTF. The full variable domain, with the rest looked up from reference TRBV5-6 and TRBJ1-2, is DAGVTQSPTHLIKTRGQQVTLRCSPKSGHDTVSWYQQALGQGPQFIFQYYEEEERQRGNFPDRFSGHQFPNYSSELNVNALLLGDSALYLCASSGGNWGLNYGYTFGSGTRLTVV.

This clonotype was detected ten times or more. This sequence joins TRBV5-5 and TRBJ2-7, with D perhaps matching TRBD1 (5 bases). This CDR3 spans 15 amino acids. The ends were cut back, 4 bases at V and 4 bases at J, with 18 bases in the middle. Germline-derived CDR1 and CDR2 are SGHKS and YYEKEE (reference sequence). The CDR3 region is CASSLSGYSLYEQYF. The CDR3 region has the DNA TGTGCCAGCAGCCTCTCAGGGTACAGTCTATACGAGCAGTACTTC.

The V gene is TRBV6-2 or TRBV6-3, the J gene TRBJ2-2; 8 bases match TRBD2. The CDR3 consists of 16 residues. V was pared by 3 bases and J by 8 bases, with 11 bases of the junction left unmatched. Germline CDR1 is MNHEY and CDR2 is SVGEGT. CDR3 nucleotides: TGTGCCAGCAGTTATACCCGGGAGGGCCTTTCAGGGGAGCTGTTTTTT. It yields the protein CASSYTREGLSGELFF.

The sample holds a few counts of this clonotype. The chain combines TRBV7-3 with TRBJ2-7; the D gene is possibly TRBD2 (7 bases). Germline V gene lookup returns CDR1 SGHTA and CDR2 FQGTGA. Trimming stripped 1 base from V and 5 bases from J, with 12 bases between. CDR3 length: 14 amino acids. The CDR3 region is CASSLMAGAHEQYF. In nucleotides, the CDR3 is TGTGCCAGCAGCTTAATGGCGGGGGCTCACGAGCAGTACTTC.

The genes are TRBV3-1 and TRBJ2-1; D is ambiguous. Germline-derived CDR1 and CDR2 are LGHDT and YNNKEL (reference sequence). The CDR3 contains 16 residues. V lost 0 bases, J lost 9 bases, and 18 bases lay in between. The CDR3 sequence is CASSQEVRVTGGEQFF. CDR3 coding DNA: TGTGCCAGCAGCCAAGAAGTTCGGGTCACTGGTGGTGAGCAGTTCTTC.

This clonotype occurred a few times. This chain connects TRBV3-1 to TRBJ2-1; the D gene is possibly TRBD2 (5 bases). CDR1 and CDR2 (germline): LGHDT, YNNKEL (reference sequence). Trimming took 4 bases from V and 6 from J, leaving 16 bases between them. This CDR3 region has 15 residues. In nucleotides, the CDR3 is TGTGCCAGCAGCCCAGCAGAATTGGCGGGCAATGAGCAGTTCTTC. Translating gives CASSPAELAGNEQFF.

This clonotype was seen a handful of times. V usage is TRBV29-1 and J usage is TRBJ2-5, with D possibly TRBD2 on 6 matching bases. Germline loops: CDR1 SQVTM, CDR2 ANQGSEA. The V end was cut by 6 bases, the J end by 5 bases, with 16 bases between. CDR3 length: 13 amino acids. CDR3 sequence (DNA): TGCAGCGTCGCGACTAGACCGGGGGAGACCCAGTACTTC. This encodes CSVATRPGETQYF. The full variable domain, rest sourced from reference TRBV29-1 and TRBJ2-5, is SAVISQKPSRDICQRGTSLTIQCQVDSQVTMMFWYRQQPGQSLTLIATANQGSEATYESGFVIDKFPISRPNLTFSTLTVSNMSPEDSSIYLCSVATRPGETQYFGPGTRLLVL.

The genes are TRBV24-1 and TRBJ2-2; D is undetermined. The V end lost 1 base, the J end lost 7 bases, and 6 bases lay between the germline ends. Germline CDR1 is KGHDR and CDR2 is SFDVKD. The CDR3 length is 13 residues. CDR3 loop: CATSDFSGGELFF. As DNA, the CDR3 is TGTGCCACCAGTGATTTTTCCGGCGGGGAGCTGTTTTTT.

The chain has TRBV9 and TRBJ2-5, with D perhaps assigned TRBD1 or TRBD2 (5 bases each). The CDR3 consists of 15 residues. Looked up from germline, CDR1 is SGDLS and CDR2 is YYNGEE. V was trimmed by 4 bases and J by 1 base, leaving 14 bases between them. The CDR3 is CASSFQTGAQETQYF. The CDR3 DNA reads TGTGCCAGCAGCTTCCAGACCGGGGCCCAAGAGACCCAGTACTTC. The variable domain in full, with the rest retrieved from reference TRBV9 and TRBJ2-5, is DSGVTQTPKHLITATGQRVTLRCSPRSGDLSVYWYQQSLDQGLQFLIQYYNGEERAKGNILERFSAQQFPDLHSELNLSSLELGDSALYFCASSFQTGAQETQYFGPGTRLLVL.